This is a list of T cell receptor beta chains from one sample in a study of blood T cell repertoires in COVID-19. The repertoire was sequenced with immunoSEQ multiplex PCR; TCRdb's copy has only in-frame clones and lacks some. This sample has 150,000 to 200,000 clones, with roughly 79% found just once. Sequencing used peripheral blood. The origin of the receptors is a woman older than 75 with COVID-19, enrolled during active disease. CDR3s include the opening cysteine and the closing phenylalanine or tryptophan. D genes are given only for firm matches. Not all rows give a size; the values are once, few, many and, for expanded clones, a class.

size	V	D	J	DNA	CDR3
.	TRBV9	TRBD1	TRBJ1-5	TGTGCCAGCAGCGTCGGGACAGGGGGGACTCAGCCCCAGCATTTT	CASSVGTGGTQPQHF
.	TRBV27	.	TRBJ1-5	TGTGCCAGCAGTTCCTGGGCAGACAATCAGCCCCAGCATTTT	CASSSWADNQPQHF
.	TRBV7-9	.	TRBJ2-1	TGTGCCAGCAGTCCTGCTAGCGACTACAATGAGCAGTTCTTC	CASSPASDYNEQFF
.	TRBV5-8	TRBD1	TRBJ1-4	TGTGCCAGCAGCCTCGGGACAGATTTTAATGAAAAACTGTTTTTT	CASSLGTDFNEKLFF
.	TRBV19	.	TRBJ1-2	TGTGCCAGTAGTATCACGGCAGGGAGGGGGGTGGCCTATGGCCACACCTTC	CASSITAGRGVAYGHTF
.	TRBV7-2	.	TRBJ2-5	TGTGCCAGCAGCTCCCAGATCGGGTCCACTGAGACCCAGTACTTC	CASSSQIGSTETQYF
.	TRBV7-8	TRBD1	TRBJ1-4	TGTGCCAGCAGCTCCGACAGGGTTCGGTCTAATGAAAAACTGTTTTTT	CASSSDRVRSNEKLFF
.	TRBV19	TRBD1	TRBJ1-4	TGTGCCAGTAGCTACAGGGGCGAAGAAAAACTGTTTTTT	CASSYRGEEKLFF
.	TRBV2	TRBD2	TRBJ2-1	TGTGCCAGCAGTGGCTCCGGGACTAGCGGGACTAGTGAGCAGTTCTTC	CASSGSGTSGTSEQFF
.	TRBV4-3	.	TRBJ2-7	TGCGCCAGCAGCCAAGAGGGGGCAGAGGACGAGCAGTACTTC	CASSQEGAEDEQYF
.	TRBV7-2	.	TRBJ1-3	TGTGCCAGCAGCTTCTCGTTCGGGGGGGGAAACACCATATATTTT	CASSFSFGGGNTIYF
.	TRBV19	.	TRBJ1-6	TGTGCCAGTAGTCAACTCACCGAGTATAATTCACCCCTCCACTTT	CASSQLTEYNSPLHF
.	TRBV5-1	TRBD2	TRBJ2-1	TGCGCCAGCAGCTCCACTACTAGCGGGAGGGATTATGAGCAGTTCTTC	CASSSTTSGRDYEQFF
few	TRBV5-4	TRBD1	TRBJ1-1	TGTGCCAGCAGCTGGGGGGGACAGGGGGTCTCTGAAGCTTTCTTT	CASSWGGQGVSEAFF
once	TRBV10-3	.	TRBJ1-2	TGTGCCATCAGTGAGTCAACGGGGATTCACTATGGCTACACCTTC	CAISESTGIHYGYTF
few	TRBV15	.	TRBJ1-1	TGTGCCACCAGCAGAGATAGGACAGACACTGAAGCTTTCTTT	CATSRDRTDTEAFF
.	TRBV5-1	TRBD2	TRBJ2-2	TGCGCCAGCAGCTTCTCTCCACTAGCGGGAGTGAAGTTCGGGGAGCTGTTTTTT	CASSFSPLAGVKFGELFF
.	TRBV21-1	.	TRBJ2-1	TGTGCCAGCAGCAAAGCACCCCCCCCAGGGCCCTACTCCTACAATGAGCAGTTCTTC	CASSKAPPPGPYSYNEQFF
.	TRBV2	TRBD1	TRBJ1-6	TGTGCCAGCAGCGAGCTGACAGGGAATAATTCACCCCTCCACTTT	CASSELTGNNSPLHF
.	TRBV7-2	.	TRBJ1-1	TGTGCCAGCAGCCCAAAGCGGGGGGAGACTGAAGCTTTCTTT	CASSPKRGETEAFF
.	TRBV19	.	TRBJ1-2	TGTGCCAGTAGTTTCGGGAGCGTCAGCTTCTATGGCTACACCTTC	CASSFGSVSFYGYTF
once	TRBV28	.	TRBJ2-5	TGTGCCAGCAGTGATGGTAGACGACAGAGGGAGACCCAGTACTTC	CASSDGRRQRETQYF
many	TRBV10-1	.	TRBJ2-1	TGCGCCAGCAGTGAGAGTAGTAGGCGACCTCGGGGGAATGAGCAGTTCTTC	CASSESSRRPRGNEQFF
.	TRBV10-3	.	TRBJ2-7	TGTGCCGTCCAGAGGACAGCGTCCTACGAGCAGTACTTC	CAVQRTASYEQYF
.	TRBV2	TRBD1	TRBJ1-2	TGTGCCAGCAGAGACAGGGGAGGGTATGGCTACACCTTC	CASRDRGGYGYTF
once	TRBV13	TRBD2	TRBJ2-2	TGTGCCAGCAGCTTAGGGCTAGCGGGGACGAACACCGGGGAGCTGTTTTTT	CASSLGLAGTNTGELFF
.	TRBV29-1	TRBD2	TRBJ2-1	TGCAGCGTCACCGGACTAGCGGGGGGCCAATACAATGAGCAGTTCTTC	CSVTGLAGGQYNEQFF
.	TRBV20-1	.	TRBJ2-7	TGCAGTGCTAGAGTCGGCTACGAGCAGTACTTC	CSARVGYEQYF
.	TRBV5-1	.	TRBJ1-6	TGCGCCAGCAGCTTGGACACCAGGAATTCACCCCTCCACTTT	CASSLDTRNSPLHF
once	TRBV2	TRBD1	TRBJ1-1	TGTGCCAGCAGTAGGACAGGGGGCACTGAAGCTTTCTTT	CASSRTGGTEAFF
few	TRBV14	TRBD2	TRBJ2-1	TGTGCCAGCAGCCAAGAGTGGAGGGTTACTAGCGGGAACATGAATGAGCAGTTCTTC	CASSQEWRVTSGNMNEQFF
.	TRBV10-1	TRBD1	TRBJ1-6	TGCGCCAGCAGCCCTCGGGACAGGGGGTCGCCTCGATGTAATTCACCCCTCCACTTT	CASSPRDRGSPRCNSPLHF
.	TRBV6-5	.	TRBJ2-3	TGTGCCAGCAGTAGAAGGGGGACAGATACGCAGTATTTT	CASSRRGTDTQYF
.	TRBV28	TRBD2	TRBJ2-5	TGTGCCAGCACTTCCCCCTTAGCGGGGCAAGAGACCCAGTACTTC	CASTSPLAGQETQYF
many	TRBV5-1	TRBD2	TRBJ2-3	TGCGCCAGCAGCTTCGGACTAGCGCAAGATACGCAGTATTTT	CASSFGLAQDTQYF
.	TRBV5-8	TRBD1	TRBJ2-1	TGTGCCAGCAGCGGGGGGACAGGGGGGAGAGATGAGCAGTTCTTC	CASSGGTGGRDEQFF
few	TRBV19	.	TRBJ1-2	TGTGCCAGCTGGGAGTATGGCTACACCTTC	CASWEYGYTF